The present T cell receptor (beta chain) was sequenced within a study of beta chain features in type 1 diabetes. Findings of the study overall: Healthy donors had naive, central memory and Treg TCRB repertoires that appeared less similar than those seen among patients. The study left unresolved whether HLA type influences TCRB rearrangement. When Type 1 diabetes patients were examined, their TCRB CDR3s proved moderately but significantly shorter in all four CD4+ subsets.

The authors reverse transcribed all of the isolated RNA, so sequencing captured expressed TCRB transcripts. Method: immunoSEQ multiplex PCR; TCRdb's copy keeps in-frame clones and lacks some. This sample has under 300,000 clones, with about a sixth found just once. This clone was observed a few times. Its antigen remains unknown. Blood was drawn once from each donor into heparinised tubes. The draws averaged about 110 mL. Markers CD45RO/CCR7/CD25/CD127/CD95/CD27 served to sort CD4+ naive, central memory, regulatory and stem cell-like memory cells. This sequence was found in a man aged 25-40 years with type 1 diabetes. Sequencing was carried out using naive CD4+ T cells from blood.

The CDR3 DNA reads TGTGCCAGCAGCTTAGGACAGAACCCTAGCACAGATACGCAGTATTTT. It encodes CASSLGQNPSTDTQYF. The chain combines TRBV11-3 with TRBJ2-3, with TRBD1 as a possible D gene (5 bases). CDR1 is SGHNT, CDR2 YENEEA, per germline. The CDR3 is 16 residues long. Trimming took off 1 base at V and 0 bases at J, with 11 bases between the two ends.